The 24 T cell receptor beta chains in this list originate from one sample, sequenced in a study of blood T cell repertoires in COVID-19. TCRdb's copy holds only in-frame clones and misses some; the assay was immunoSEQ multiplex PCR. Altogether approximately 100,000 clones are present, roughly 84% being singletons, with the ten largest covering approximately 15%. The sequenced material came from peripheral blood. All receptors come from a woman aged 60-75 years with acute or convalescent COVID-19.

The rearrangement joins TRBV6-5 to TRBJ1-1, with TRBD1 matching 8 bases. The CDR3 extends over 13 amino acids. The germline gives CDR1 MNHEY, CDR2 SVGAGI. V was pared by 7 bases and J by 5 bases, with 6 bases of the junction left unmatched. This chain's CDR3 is CASIRQGSTEAFF. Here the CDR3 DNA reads TGTGCCAGCATTAGACAGGGGTCGACTGAAGCTTTCTTT.

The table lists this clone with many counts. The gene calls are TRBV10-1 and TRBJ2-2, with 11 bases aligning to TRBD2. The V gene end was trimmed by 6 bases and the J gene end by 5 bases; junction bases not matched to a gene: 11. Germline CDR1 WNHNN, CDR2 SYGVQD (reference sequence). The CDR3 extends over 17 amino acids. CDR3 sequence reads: CASRGPLAGGPTGELFF. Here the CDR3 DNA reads TGCGCCAGCAGGGGTCCCTTAGCGGGGGGGCCGACCGGGGAGCTGTTTTTT.

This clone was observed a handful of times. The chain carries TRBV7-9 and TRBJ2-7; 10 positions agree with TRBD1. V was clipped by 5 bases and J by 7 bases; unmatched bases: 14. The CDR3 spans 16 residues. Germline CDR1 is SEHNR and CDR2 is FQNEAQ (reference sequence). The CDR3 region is CASSDLLGQGTREQYF. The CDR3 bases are TGTGCCAGCAGCGACCTATTGGGACAGGGGACGAGGGAGCAGTACTTC.

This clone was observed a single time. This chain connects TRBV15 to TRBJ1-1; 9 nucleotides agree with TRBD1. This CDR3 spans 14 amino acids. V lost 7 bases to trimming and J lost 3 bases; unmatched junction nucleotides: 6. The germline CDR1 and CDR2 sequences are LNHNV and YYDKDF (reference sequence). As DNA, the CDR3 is TGTGCCACCACCAACAGGGGGCGGGACACTGAAGCTTTCTTT. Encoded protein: CATTNRGRDTEAFF.

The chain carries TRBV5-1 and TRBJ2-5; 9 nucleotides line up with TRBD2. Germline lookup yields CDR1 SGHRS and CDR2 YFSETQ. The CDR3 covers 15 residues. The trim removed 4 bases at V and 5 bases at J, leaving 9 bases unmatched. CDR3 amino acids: CASSPASSGVETQYF. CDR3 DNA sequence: TGCGCCAGCAGCCCAGCATCTAGCGGGGTGGAGACCCAGTACTTC.

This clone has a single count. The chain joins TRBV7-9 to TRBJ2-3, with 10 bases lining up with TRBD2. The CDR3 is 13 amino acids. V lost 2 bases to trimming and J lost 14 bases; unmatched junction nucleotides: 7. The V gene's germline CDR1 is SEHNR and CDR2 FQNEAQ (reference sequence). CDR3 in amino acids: CASSLLTSGEAYF. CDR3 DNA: TGTGCCAGCAGCTTACTAACTAGCGGGGAGGCGTATTTT.

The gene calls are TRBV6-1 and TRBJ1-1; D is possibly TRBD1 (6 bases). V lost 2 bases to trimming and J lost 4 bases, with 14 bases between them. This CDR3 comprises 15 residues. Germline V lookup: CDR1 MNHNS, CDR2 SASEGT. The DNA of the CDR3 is TGTGCCAGCAGTGAAACCGGGACAAGGAGCACTGAAGCTTTCTTT. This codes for CASSETGTRSTEAFF.

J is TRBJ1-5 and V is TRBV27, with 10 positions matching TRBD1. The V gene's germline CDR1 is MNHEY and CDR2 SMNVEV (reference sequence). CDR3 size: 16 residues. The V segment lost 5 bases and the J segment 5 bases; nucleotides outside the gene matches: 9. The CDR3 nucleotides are TGTGCCAGCAGTCCAAAGACAGGGGGCTCTGATCAGCCCCAGCATTTT. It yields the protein CASSPKTGGSDQPQHF.

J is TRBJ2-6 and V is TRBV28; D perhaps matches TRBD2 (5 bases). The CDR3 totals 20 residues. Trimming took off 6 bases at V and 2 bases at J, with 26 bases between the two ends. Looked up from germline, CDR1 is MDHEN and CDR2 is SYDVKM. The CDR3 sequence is CASRSLRGFHTQTGANVLTF. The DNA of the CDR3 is TGTGCCAGCAGGTCCCTACGGGGATTCCATACCCAGACTGGGGCCAACGTCCTGACTTTC.

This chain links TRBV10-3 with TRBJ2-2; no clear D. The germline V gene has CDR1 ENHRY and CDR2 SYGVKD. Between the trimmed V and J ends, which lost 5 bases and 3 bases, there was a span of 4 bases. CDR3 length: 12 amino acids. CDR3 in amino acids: CAISPDTGELFF. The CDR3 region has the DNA TGTGCCATCAGTCCAGACACCGGGGAGCTGTTTTTT.

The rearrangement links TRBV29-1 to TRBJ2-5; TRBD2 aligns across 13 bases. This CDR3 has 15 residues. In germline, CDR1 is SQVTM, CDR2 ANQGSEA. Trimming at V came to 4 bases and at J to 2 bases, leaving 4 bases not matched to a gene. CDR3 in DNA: TGCAGCGTTGGTACTAGCGGGGGGGTTCAAGAGACCCAGTACTTC. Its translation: CSVGTSGGVQETQYF.

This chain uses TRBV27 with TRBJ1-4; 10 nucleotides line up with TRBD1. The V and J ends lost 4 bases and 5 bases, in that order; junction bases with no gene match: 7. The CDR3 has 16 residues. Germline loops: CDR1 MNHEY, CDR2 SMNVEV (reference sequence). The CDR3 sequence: CASSYRTGGENEKLFF. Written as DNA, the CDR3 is TGTGCCAGCAGTTACCGGACAGGGGGTGAGAATGAAAAACTGTTTTTT.

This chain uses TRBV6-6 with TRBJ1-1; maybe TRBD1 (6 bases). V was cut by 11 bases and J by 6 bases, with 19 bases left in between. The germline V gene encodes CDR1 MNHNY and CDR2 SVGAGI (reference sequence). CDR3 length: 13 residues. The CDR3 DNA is TGTGCCCGGGGGAGGGGGATGTTACCTGAAGCTTTCTTT. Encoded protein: CARGRGMLPEAFF.

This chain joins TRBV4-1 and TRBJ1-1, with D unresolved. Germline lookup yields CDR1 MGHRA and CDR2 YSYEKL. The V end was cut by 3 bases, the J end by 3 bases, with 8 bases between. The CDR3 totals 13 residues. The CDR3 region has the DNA TGCGCCAGCAGCCACCGCGGGTACACTGAAGCTTTCTTT. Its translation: CASSHRGYTEAFF.

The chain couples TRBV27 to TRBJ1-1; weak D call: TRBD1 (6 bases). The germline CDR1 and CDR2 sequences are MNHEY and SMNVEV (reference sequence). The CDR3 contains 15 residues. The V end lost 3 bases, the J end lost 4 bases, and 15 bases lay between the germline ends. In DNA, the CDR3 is TGTGCCAGCAGTTTTTCCCTGGGGGCCTTCACTGAAGCTTTCTTT. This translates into CASSFSLGAFTEAFF.

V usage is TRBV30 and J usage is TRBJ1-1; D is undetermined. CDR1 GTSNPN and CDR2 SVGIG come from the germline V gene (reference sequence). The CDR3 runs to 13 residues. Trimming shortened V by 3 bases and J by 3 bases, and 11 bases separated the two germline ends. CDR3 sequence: CAWRKGRDTEAFF. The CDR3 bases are TGTGCCTGGAGGAAAGGTCGGGACACTGAAGCTTTCTTT.

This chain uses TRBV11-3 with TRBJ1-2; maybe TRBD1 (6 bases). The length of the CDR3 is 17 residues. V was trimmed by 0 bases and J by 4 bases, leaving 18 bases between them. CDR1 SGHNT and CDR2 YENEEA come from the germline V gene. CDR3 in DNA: TGTGCCAGCAGCTTAGACTCCTCCCCAGGGGATCCCTATGGCTACACCTTC. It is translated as CASSLDSSPGDPYGYTF.

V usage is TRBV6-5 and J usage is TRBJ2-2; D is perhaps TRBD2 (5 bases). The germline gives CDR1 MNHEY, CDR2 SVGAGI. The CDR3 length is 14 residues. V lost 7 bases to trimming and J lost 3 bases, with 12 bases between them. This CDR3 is CASMTRRDTGELFF. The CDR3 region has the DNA TGTGCCAGCATGACGAGGCGGGACACCGGGGAGCTGTTTTTT.

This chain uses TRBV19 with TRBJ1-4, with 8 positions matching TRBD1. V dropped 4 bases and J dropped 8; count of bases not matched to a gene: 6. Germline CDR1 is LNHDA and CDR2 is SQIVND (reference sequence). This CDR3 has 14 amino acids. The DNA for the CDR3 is TGTGCCAGTAGTACCAGGGGGCTCGGGGAAAAACTGTTTTTT. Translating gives CASSTRGLGEKLFF.

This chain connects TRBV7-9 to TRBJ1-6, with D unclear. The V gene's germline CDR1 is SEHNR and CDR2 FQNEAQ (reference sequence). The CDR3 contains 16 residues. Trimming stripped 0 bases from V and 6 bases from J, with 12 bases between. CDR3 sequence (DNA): TGTGCCAGCAGCTTAGCAGGGAGTGCAGTTAATTCACCCCTCCACTTT. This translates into CASSLAGSAVNSPLHF.

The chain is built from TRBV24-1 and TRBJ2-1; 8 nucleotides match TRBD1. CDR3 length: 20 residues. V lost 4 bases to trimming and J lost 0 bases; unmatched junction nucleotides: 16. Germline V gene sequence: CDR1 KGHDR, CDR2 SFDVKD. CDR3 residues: CATSDHDRGSVLYSYNEQFF. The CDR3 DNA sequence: TGTGCCACCAGTGACCATGACAGGGGTAGTGTACTTTACTCCTACAATGAGCAGTTCTTC.

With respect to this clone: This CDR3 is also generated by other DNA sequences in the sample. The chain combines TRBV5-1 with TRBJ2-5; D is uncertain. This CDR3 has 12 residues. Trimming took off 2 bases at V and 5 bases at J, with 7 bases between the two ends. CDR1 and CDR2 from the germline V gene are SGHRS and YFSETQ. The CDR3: CASSFGEETQYF. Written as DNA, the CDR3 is TGCGCCAGCAGCTTTGGTGAGGAGACCCAGTACTTC.

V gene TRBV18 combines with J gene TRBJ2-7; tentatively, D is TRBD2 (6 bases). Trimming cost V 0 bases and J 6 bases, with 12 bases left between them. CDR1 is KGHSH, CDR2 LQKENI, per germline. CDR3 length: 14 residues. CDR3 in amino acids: CASSPPTAGFEQYF. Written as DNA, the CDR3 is TGTGCCAGCTCACCACCTACCGCGGGGTTCGAGCAGTACTTC.

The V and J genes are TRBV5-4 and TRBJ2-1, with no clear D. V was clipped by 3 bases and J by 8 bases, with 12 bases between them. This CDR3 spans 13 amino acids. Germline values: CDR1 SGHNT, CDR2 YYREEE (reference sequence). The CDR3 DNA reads TGTGCCAGCAGCTCGGTGGGCTCTGATGAGCAGTTCTTC. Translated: CASSSVGSDEQFF.